These 5 T cell receptor beta chains were all obtained from the same sample, sequenced in a study of Ad26.COV2.S vaccination and SARS-CoV-2 variants. Libraries were prepared by immunoSEQ multiplex PCR; TCRdb keeps only in-frame clonotypes and omits some of them. The sample carries approximately 350,000 clones, 83% recorded once. Noted treatment: some 19 received Ad26.COV2.S at low or high dose, single or two shots; about 5 received placebo; per-sample allocation not given. Each sample was drawn 63 days after the first injection (of vaccine or placebo). The sample was peripheral blood, taken in a trial of Ad26.COV2.S vaccine versus placebo. Receptors originate from a person aged 18-65 years who received the Ad26.COV2.S COVID-19 vaccine or a placebo.

The rearrangement uses TRBV19 and TRBJ1-1, with D possibly being TRBD1 (5 bases). The CDR3 is 14 amino acids. The V gene lost 6 bases and the J gene lost 3 bases, with 14 bases spanning the gap. CDR1 is LNHDA and CDR2 is SQIVND in the germline V gene (reference sequence). CDR3 sequence reads: CASRLGTGYTEAFF. The CDR3 DNA reads as TGTGCCAGTAGGTTGGGAACAGGTTACACTGAAGCTTTCTTT.

The CDR3 here is CASRKDLVEQFF. The DNA for the CDR3 is TGTGCCAGCAGGAAGGACCTAGTCGAGCAGTTCTTC. J is TRBJ2-1 and V is TRBV25-1; the D is unclear. Looked up from germline, CDR1 is MGHDK and CDR2 is SYGVNS. The CDR3 runs 12 residues. The V end lost 6 bases, the J end lost 10 bases, and 13 bases lay between the germline ends. Full variable domain (rest looked up from reference TRBV25-1 and TRBJ2-1): EADIYQTPRYLVIGTGKKITLECSQTMGHDKMYWYQQDPGMELHLIHYSYGVNSTEKGDLSSESTVSRIRTEHFPLTLESARPSHTSQYLCASRKDLVEQFFGPGTRLTVL.

This rearrangement joins TRBV11-2 to TRBJ2-2, with 9 bases that match TRBD2. The CDR3 is made up of 15 amino acids. CDR1 and CDR2 (germline): SGHAT, FQNNGV. The V segment lost 3 bases and the J segment 7 bases; nucleotides outside the gene matches: 6. The CDR3 region has the DNA TGTGCCAGCAGCTTGCGGGGGGGCCAGGACGGGGAGCTGTTTTTT. It yields the protein CASSLRGGQDGELFF.

The rearrangement joins TRBV3-1 (or the pseudogene TRBV3-2) to TRBJ1-1, with D possibly matching TRBD1 (6 bases). Germline lookup yields CDR1 LGHDT and CDR2 YNNKEL (reference sequence). CDR3 length: 13 amino acids. V was cut by 0 bases and J by 12 bases, with 14 bases left in between. The CDR3 here is CASSQDRGGTSFF. Here the CDR3 DNA reads TGTGCCAGCAGCCAAGATCGTGGGGGCACTTCTTTCTTT.

This clone came up a few times. V is TRBV5-4 and J is TRBJ2-3; D may match TRBD1 or TRBD2 (5 bases each). The CDR3 consists of 16 residues. The germline V gene has CDR1 SGHNT and CDR2 YYREEE (reference sequence). V shed 4 bases and J shed 8 bases, with 23 bases lying between them. The CDR3 loop is CASSGPGTETRSTQYF. CDR3 bases: TGTGCCAGCAGCGGCCCGGGGACCGAAACAAGGAGTACGCAGTATTTT. The whole variable domain, remainder taken from reference TRBV5-4 and TRBJ2-3, is ETGVTQSPTHLIKTRGQQVTLRCSSQSGHNTVSWYQQALGQGPQFIFQYYREEENGRGNFPPRFSGLQFPNYSSELNVNALELDDSALYLCASSGPGTETRSTQYFGPGTRLTVL.